These T cell receptor beta chains were read from a single sample in a study of blood T cell repertoires in COVID-19. Method: immunoSEQ multiplex PCR; TCRdb's copy keeps in-frame clones and lacks some. The sample lists 46,000 or so clones; around 90% were seen once. The specimen sequenced was peripheral blood. The receptor source for this set is a man aged 50 or older with acute or convalescent COVID-19. Each CDR3 is given with its conserved first and last residue. A D gene is named only where the DNA matches it firmly. The size entry is marked missing in some rows and otherwise reads once, few, many or a size class.

. TRBJ2-5 . TRBV19 TGTGCCAGTAGTATAGATAGCCGCGGGCCAGAGACCCAGTACTTC CASSIDSRGPETQYF
. TRBJ1-5 TRBD1 TRBV2 TGTGCCAGCAGGTCGGACAGGAACAATCAGCCCCAGCATTTT CASRSDRNNQPQHF
. TRBJ1-1 . TRBV4-3 TGCGCCAGCAGCCAAGGGGCAGGGCCGAACACTGAAGCTTTCTTT CASSQGAGPNTEAFF
. TRBJ2-5 TRBD2 TRBV5-6 TGTGCCAGCAGCTTGTTAGCGGGGTACCAAGAGACCCAGTACTTC CASSLLAGYQETQYF
. TRBJ2-1 . TRBV7-3 TGTGCCAGCAGCTGGGGGGTAAGCTCCTACAATGAGCAGTTCTTC CASSWGVSSYNEQFF
once TRBJ1-5 . TRBV6-1 TGTGCCAGCAGTGATATCTTTCTAGTCAGAATGGATAGCAATCAGCCCCAGCATTTT CASSDIFLVRMDSNQPQHF
. TRBJ1-5 TRBD1 TRBV28 TGTGCCAGCAGGGGACAGGGAAATCAGCCCCAGCATTTT CASRGQGNQPQHF
. TRBJ2-3 TRBD2 TRBV2 TGTGCCAGCAGTGAAGGTGGCAGCGGGGGCCTCGGTACGCAGTATTTT CASSEGGSGGLGTQYF
. TRBJ2-7 . TRBV5-4 TGTGCCAACACAGGGTTGGTCTCCTACGAGCAGTACTTC CANTGLVSYEQYF
. TRBJ2-1 TRBD2 TRBV19 TGTGCCAGTACCCTACGGGCGGGAGACTTTGAGCAGTTCTTC CASTLRAGDFEQFF
once TRBJ1-1 TRBD1 TRBV18 TGTGCCAGCTCACCAGGACAGGAAAACATGAACACTGAAGCTTTCTTT CASSPGQENMNTEAFF
. TRBJ1-5 . TRBV19 TGTGCCAGTACGGGGGAAAGGGGGCCCCAGCATTTT CASTGERGPQHF
medium-sized TRBJ2-3 TRBD2 TRBV9 TGTGCCAGCAGCCCTAGTTATGGCGGGGGGGCGGTAGATACGCAGTATTTT CASSPSYGGGAVDTQYF
. TRBJ1-5 . TRBV3-1/TRBV3-2 TGTGCCAGCAGCCAAGGGCTAGGATCGCCCCAGCATTTT CASSQGLGSPQHF
once TRBJ2-7 TRBD1 TRBV28 TGTGCCAGCGTCGGAGGGATCGGCAGGGGGCTCGAGCAGTACTTC CASVGGIGRGLEQYF
. TRBJ1-3 . TRBV5-6 TGTGCCAGCAGCTTTGGTGGGGCCCCCTCTGGAAACACCATATATTTT CASSFGGAPSGNTIYF
few TRBJ2-3 TRBD1 TRBV10-3 TGTGCCATCACCCCGGACAGGGGCACAGATACGCAGTATTTT CAITPDRGTDTQYF
. TRBJ1-1 TRBD1 TRBV6-5 TGTGCCAGCAGACCGACAGGGGCCGATGGTGAAGCTTTCTTT CASRPTGADGEAFF
. TRBJ1-1 . TRBV5-1 TGCGCCAGCAGCGCCACTCAACAGGGTATGGACACTGAAGCTTTCTTT CASSATQQGMDTEAFF
. TRBJ1-1 . TRBV5-1 TGCGCCAGCAGCTCCGAACGAGAGACAGAAGCTTTCTTT CASSSERETEAFF
. TRBJ2-1 TRBD1 TRBV10-1 TGCGCCAGCAGTGATGGGACAGGGGGCAATGAGCAGTTCTTC CASSDGTGGNEQFF
. TRBJ1-1 . TRBV5-1 TGCGCCAGCAGCTTGGATGTTTCGGACACTGAAGCTTTCTTT CASSLDVSDTEAFF
. TRBJ1-1 TRBD1 TRBV6-2/TRBV6-3 TGTGCCAGCAGTTCACGGGACAGGGCTTACACTGAAGCTTTCTTT CASSSRDRAYTEAFF
. TRBJ2-1 TRBD1 TRBV2 TGTGCCAGCAGTGAGGGACAGGGGGCAGAGCAGTTCTTC CASSEGQGAEQFF
. TRBJ2-2 . TRBV11-2 TGTGCCAGCAGCCCCCGTGTCGGTAGTAACACCGGGGAGCTGTTTTTT CASSPRVGSNTGELFF
. TRBJ2-7 . TRBV10-3 TGTGCCATCAGTGAAGGAGGTTACGAGCAGTACTTC CAISEGGYEQYF
. TRBJ1-5 . TRBV6-1 TGTGCCAGCAGTGATTACGGGGGAGGGGATCAGCCCCAGCATTTT CASSDYGGGDQPQHF
once TRBJ1-1 . TRBV21-1 TGTGCCAGCAGCCTTTCTAGGACAGGGCCGAACACTGAAGCTTTCTTT CASSLSRTGPNTEAFF
. TRBJ2-7 . TRBV21-1 TGTGCCAGCAGCAAAATCCCCGCCTACGAGCAGTACTTC CASSKIPAYEQYF
. TRBJ2-7 . TRBV29-1 TGCAGCGTTGAATCGAGGACTGCCAGCTCCTACGAGCAGTACTTC CSVESRTASSYEQYF
. TRBJ1-2 TRBD1 TRBV10-3 TGTGCCATCAGTGACCCGGGACAGCCCTATGGCTACACCTTC CAISDPGQPYGYTF
. TRBJ1-2 . TRBV5-4 TGTGCCAGCAGCGGGTTGGGCGGCGAGGGCGGCTACACCTTC CASSGLGGEGGYTF
. TRBJ2-5 . TRBV5-1 TGCGCCAGCAGCTTGGGAGGGAGAGAGACCCAGTACTTC CASSLGGRETQYF
. TRBJ1-2 TRBD1 TRBV14 TGTGCCAGCAGGCCCCCGGGACAGGGAAACTATGGCTACACCTTC CASRPPGQGNYGYTF
. TRBJ1-6 . TRBV10-3 TGTGCCATCAGTTCGTCGGGTGAGAATTCACCCCTCCACTTT CAISSSGENSPLHF
. TRBJ2-1 . TRBV2 TGTGCCAGCAGTGATTTGACTAGAGACTACAATGAGCAGTTCTTC CASSDLTRDYNEQFF
. TRBJ1-3 . TRBV19 TGTGCCAGTAGCCCAACGAACTACGGAAACACCATATATTTT CASSPTNYGNTIYF
. TRBJ1-3 . TRBV7-4 TGTGCCAGCAGCTTATCGGACACCATATATTTT CASSLSDTIYF
. TRBJ2-7 . TRBV5-6 TGTGCCAGCAAGAACCAGGTCAGCTCCTACGAGCAGTACTTC CASKNQVSSYEQYF
. TRBJ2-7 TRBD1 TRBV7-6 TGTGCCAGCAGCTTATCTGGGGGACAGTTCTACGAGCAGTACTTC CASSLSGGQFYEQYF
. TRBJ1-5 TRBD1 TRBV30 TGTGCCTGGGCGACAGGGACGGGAAATCAGCCCCAGCATTTT CAWATGTGNQPQHF
few TRBJ1-6 . TRBV7-9 TGTGCCAGCAGCTTTCGGCGGGGGACAAATTCACCCCTCCACTTT CASSFRRGTNSPLHF
. TRBJ2-7 . TRBV7-4 TGTGCCAGCAGCTGCGAACAGAGAACCTACGAGCAGTACTTC CASSCEQRTYEQYF
once TRBJ1-2 . TRBV28 TGTGCCAGCAGTTCGGCGGGATACTACTATGGCTACACCTTC CASSSAGYYYGYTF
once TRBJ1-4 . TRBV7-2 TGTGCCAGCAGCTTTAACTCGGGAAAACTGTTTTTT CASSFNSGKLFF
. TRBJ1-4 TRBD1 TRBV14 TGTGCCAGCAGGGCGACAGGGGGTGAAAAACTGTTTTTT CASRATGGEKLFF
. TRBJ1-1 . TRBV19 TGTGCCAGTAGGAGCGGAGAAAAGAACACTGAAGCTTTCTTT CASRSGEKNTEAFF